This T cell receptor beta chain was identified during a study of shared clonotypes between healthy human individuals. The germline CDR1 and CDR2 sequences are SGHDT and YYEEEE. The CDR3 is 18 residues long. Trimming cost V 0 bases and J 2 bases; bases outside gene matches: 8. In the naive CD8 group, cells lacked CD45RO and were positively selected for CCR7, so terminally differentiated effector memory CD45RA+ cells were left out. Profiling relied on immunoSEQ multiplex PCR, and the TCRdb table lists in-frame clones only, not all of them. Among hundreds of thousands of clones listed, almost 95% were seen once.

The chain couples TRBV5-6 to TRBJ2-6; TRBD1 matches at 7 bases. Input material: naive CD8+ T cells sorted from blood. This clonotype was obtained from a man under 40 in good health. This CDR3 reads CASSLARQGWAGANVLTF. The CDR3, as DNA: TGTGCCAGCAGCTTGGCCAGACAGGGCTGGGCTGGGGCCAACGTCCTGACTTTC.